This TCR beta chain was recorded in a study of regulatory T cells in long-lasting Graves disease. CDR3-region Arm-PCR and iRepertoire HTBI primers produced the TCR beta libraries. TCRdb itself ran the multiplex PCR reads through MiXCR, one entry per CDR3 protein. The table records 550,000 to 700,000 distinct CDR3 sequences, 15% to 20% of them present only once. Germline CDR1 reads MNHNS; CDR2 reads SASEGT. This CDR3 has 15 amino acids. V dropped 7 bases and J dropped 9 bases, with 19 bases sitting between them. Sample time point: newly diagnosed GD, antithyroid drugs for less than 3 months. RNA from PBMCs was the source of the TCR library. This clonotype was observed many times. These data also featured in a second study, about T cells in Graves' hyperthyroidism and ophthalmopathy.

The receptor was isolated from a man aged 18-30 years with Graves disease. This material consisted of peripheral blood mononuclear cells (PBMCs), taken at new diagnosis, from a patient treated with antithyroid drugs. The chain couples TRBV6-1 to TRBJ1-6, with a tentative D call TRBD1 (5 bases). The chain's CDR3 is CASTRARDGISPLHF. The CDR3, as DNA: TGTGCCAGCACGAGAGCCCGGGACGGCATTTCACCCCTCCACTTT.